The 10 T cell receptor beta chains below were found in one sample sequenced in a study of T-cell memory formation after mild COVID-19. Using its own MiXCR run on the 5' RACE reads, TCRdb lists one record per CDR3 protein. The sample lists 550,000 to 700,000 distinct CDR3 sequences, roughly 17% occurring once. The sequencing sample was made of PBMCs or a T cell subset sorted from them (not recorded which). The receptors here all came from an adult woman who had mild COVID-19 (a few samples of this study predate the infection). Cell type and time point are not known.

This clonotype was counted a few times. The genes are TRBV5-1 and TRBJ2-3, with 8 nucleotides matching TRBD2. Germline CDR1 SGHRS, CDR2 YFSETQ. This CDR3 contains 17 residues. Losses at the gene ends were 4 bases for V and 5 bases for J; bases not matched to a gene: 15. The CDR3 DNA reads as TGCGCCAGCAGCCTTACAGGGCCGGGAGGGCCGGGAGATACGCAGTATTTT. This translates into CASSLTGPGGPGDTQYF.

In this sample, this clonotype turned up a few times. V usage is TRBV20-1 and J usage is TRBJ1-5; D gene uncertain. The CDR3 contains 16 residues. V was clipped by 0 bases and J by 0 bases, with 12 bases between them. The V gene's germline CDR1 is DFQATT and CDR2 SNEGSKA (reference sequence). The CDR3 region is CSARDTLWGSNQPQHF. For the CDR3, the DNA is TGCAGTGCTAGAGATACCCTGTGGGGTAGCAATCAGCCCCAGCATTTT.

This clonotype was detected a few times. The chain links TRBV29-1 to TRBJ2-1, with D possibly TRBD2 on 5 matching bases. Trimming removed 4 bases from V and 7 bases from J, with 17 bases in between. The CDR3 contains 14 residues. Germline V gene lookup returns CDR1 SQVTM and CDR2 ANQGSEA. As DNA, the CDR3 is TGCAGCGTTGGAAGCCTAGCATTAGTTAATGAGCAGTTCTTC. This translates into CSVGSLALVNEQFF.

This rearrangement joins TRBV11-3 to TRBJ2-1; D is unclear. V lost 0 bases and J lost 5, with 8 bases in between. CDR1 and CDR2 from the germline V gene are SGHNT and YENEEA. This CDR3 is 14 amino acids long. Here the CDR3 DNA reads TGTGCCAGCAGCTTAGACAACCTTGACAATGAGCAGTTCTTC. Translated: CASSLDNLDNEQFF.

The chain combines TRBV6-1 with TRBJ1-2, with D perhaps matching TRBD1 (6 bases). Germline V gives CDR1 MNHNS, CDR2 SASEGT. Trimming took off 6 bases at V and 1 base at J, with 21 bases between the two ends. The CDR3 loop spans 17 amino acids. The CDR3 loop is CASRGIRTAYINYGYTF. In DNA form, the CDR3 reads TGTGCCAGCAGGGGGATCAGGACAGCCTATATTAACTATGGCTACACCTTC.

This clonotype has only a few counts. V and J are TRBV19 and TRBJ2-5; 8 bases are shared with TRBD1. The CDR3 is 12 amino acids. Germline loops: CDR1 LNHDA, CDR2 SQIVND (reference sequence). Trimming cost V 6 bases and J 5 bases; bases outside gene matches: 2. CDR3 sequence reads: CASRNRGETQYF. The CDR3 bases are TGTGCCAGTAGAAACAGGGGGGAGACCCAGTACTTC.

This clonotype was counted at least ten times. CDR3 bases: TGTGCCAGCAGTTTAGGCAGGGGAGAGTGGAATGAGCAGTTCTTC. Encoded protein: CASSLGRGEWNEQFF. The genes are TRBV12-3 or TRBV12-4 and TRBJ2-1; a weak D match, TRBD1 (6 bases). V was cut by 1 base and J by 7 bases, with 14 bases left in between. The CDR3 consists of 15 residues.

This clonotype appeared many times. The V gene is TRBV5-1, the J gene TRBJ2-7; 7 bases are shared with TRBD1. The V and J ends lost 0 bases and 4 bases, in that order; junction bases with no gene match: 4. Germline V gene sequence: CDR1 SGHRS, CDR2 YFSETQ. CDR3 length: 14 amino acids. The CDR3 loop is CASSLVPGQYEQYF. Here the CDR3 DNA reads TGCGCCAGCAGCTTGGTCCCGGGACAGTACGAGCAGTACTTC.

This clonotype was seen ten or more times. This chain joins TRBV7-2 and TRBJ2-7; D ambiguous. The length of the CDR3 is 12 residues. Deletions cut 2 bases from V and 3 bases from J, with 5 bases between. Germline V lookup: CDR1 SGHTA, CDR2 FQGNSA. CDR3 residues: CASSLSRYEQYF. The CDR3, as DNA: TGTGCCAGCAGCTTATCCCGCTACGAGCAGTACTTC. Together with reference TRBV7-2 and TRBJ2-7, the CDR3 gives the full variable domain: GAGVSQSPSNKVTEKGKDVELRCDPISGHTALYWYRQSLGQGLEFLIYFQGNSAPDKSGLPSDRFSAERTGGSVSTLTIQRTQQEDSAVYLCASSLSRYEQYFGPGTRLTVT.

This clonotype was detected a few times. The chain combines TRBV5-1 with TRBJ2-5, with D perhaps given as TRBD1 or TRBD2 (5 bases each). Germline V CDR1 and CDR2: SGHRS, YFSETQ. The CDR3 is made up of 16 amino acids. Trimming left V 4 bases short and J 2 bases short, with 18 bases between. The CDR3 sequence: CASSPPAGAFQETQYF. CDR3 DNA sequence: TGCGCCAGCAGCCCCCCGGCCGGGGCTTTTCAAGAGACCCAGTACTTC.